This T cell receptor beta chain was obtained from a study of TIL therapy for anti-PD-1-resistant metastatic lung cancer. The overall study: Progressing patients received lymphodepletion, expanded TIL infusion and IL-2. Median tumor mutation burden was roughly 1.4 mutations per megabase. Broader study findings: Treatment-naive, never-smoker and oncogene-addicted patients were overrepresented in this highly selected cohort.

Regarding this clone: The antigen is undetermined.

Time point noted: pre-treatment sample, taken before nivolumab and TIL therapy. The immunoSEQ assay was v3. Each library reached roughly 1.9 million read pairs, or roughly 4.5-6.5 million at deep level. Produced via immunoSEQ multiplex PCR; TCRdb's table is partial and in-frame only. The profile shows 45,000 to 60,000 clones, 65% to 80% of them singletons. Germline-derived CDR1 and CDR2 are SGHVS and FNYEAQ. This CDR3 contains 13 residues. Trimming left V 2 bases short and J 5 bases short, with 9 bases between. The starting material was blood, obtained at baseline. The sequence was collected from a woman between 30 and 80 years old with non-small cell lung cancer. The V gene is TRBV7-6, the J gene TRBJ1-1; D is uncertain. This CDR3 is CASSLSPTTEAFF. CDR3 nucleotides: TGTGCCAGCAGCTTAAGCCCGACGACTGAAGCTTTCTTT.